A selection of T cell receptor beta chains follows, all from one sample in a study of blood T cell repertoires in COVID-19. Measured with immunoSEQ multiplex PCR; TCRdb has only the in-frame clones, and not every one. The sample consists of 330,000 or so clones, around nine tenths of them appearing once. The specimen sequenced was PBMCs or T cells enriched from blood (not recorded which). The receptors were sampled from a woman in her twenties or thirties who had been exposed to COVID-19. Both conserved end residues are part of each CDR3. A D gene is named only where the DNA matches it firmly. The size field is filled for only some rows; it gives once, few, many or a size class.

clone_size j_call v_call d_call cdr3_aa cdr3_nt
- TRBJ2-5 TRBV25-1 - CASRPARAGETQYF TGTGCCAGCAGACCCGCGCGGGCCGGAGAGACCCAGTACTTC
few TRBJ1-2 TRBV5-4 TRBD1 CASSLGQGGLYGYTF TGTGCCAGCAGCTTGGGGCAGGGGGGTCTCTATGGCTACACCTTC
- TRBJ2-1 TRBV29-1 TRBD2 CSVHTTSGDYNEQFF TGCAGCGTGCACACAACTAGCGGGGATTACAATGAGCAGTTCTTC
- TRBJ2-7 TRBV9 TRBD1 CASSAEGQGPYEQYF TGTGCCAGCAGCGCCGAGGGACAGGGTCCCTACGAGCAGTACTTC
- TRBJ1-6 TRBV11-2 TRBD1 CASGLDRGGNSPLHF TGTGCCAGCGGGCTGGACAGGGGAGGTAATTCACCCCTCCACTTT
- TRBJ2-2 TRBV5-1 TRBD1 CASSPGQGGTGELFF TGCGCCAGCAGCCCAGGACAGGGAGGAACCGGGGAGCTGTTTTTT
- TRBJ1-2 TRBV16 TRBD1 CASSQFRDSLYGYTF TGTGCCAGCAGCCAATTCCGGGACAGCCTCTATGGCTACACCTTC
- TRBJ2-2 TRBV24-1 - CATSRLAGTGELFF TGTGCCACCAGTAGGCTAGCCGGCACCGGGGAGCTGTTTTTT
once TRBJ2-2 TRBV9 - CASSPRGGLEGELFF TGTGCCAGCAGCCCCCGAGGGGGTCTTGAAGGGGAGCTGTTTTTT
- TRBJ1-1 TRBV25-1 TRBD1 CASSESRLGGGGEAFF TGTGCCAGCAGTGAATCTCGACTCGGAGGGGGCGGTGAAGCTTTCTTT
once TRBJ2-7 TRBV21-1 - CASSARDRGPHEQYF TGTGCCAGCAGCGCGCGGGACAGGGGTCCCCACGAGCAGTACTTC
- TRBJ2-7 TRBV19 - CASSISTQGTYEQYF TGTGCCAGTAGTATATCAACCCAGGGCACCTACGAGCAGTACTTC
- TRBJ1-2 TRBV30 TRBD1 CAWGGQGIIYGYTF TGTGCCTGGGGGGGACAGGGGATAATCTATGGCTACACCTTC
- TRBJ1-6 TRBV7-9 TRBD1 CASSLTGYSPLHF TGTGCCAGCAGCTTGACAGGGTATTCACCCCTCCACTTT
- TRBJ1-3 TRBV18 TRBD1 CASSPDRGIYGNTIYF TGTGCCAGCTCACCGGACAGGGGGATTTATGGAAACACCATATATTTT
- TRBJ1-2 TRBV2 - CASTLWRGEDLGGYTF TGTGCCAGCACCTTGTGGAGGGGCGAGGATTTAGGTGGCTACACCTTC
- TRBJ2-1 TRBV7-3 - CASSLRGAGAHNEQFF TGTGCCAGCAGCTTAAGGGGGGCGGGAGCCCATAATGAGCAGTTCTTC
- TRBJ2-7 TRBV3-1/TRBV3-2 TRBD2 CASSPAASGTYEQYF TGTGCCAGCAGCCCGGCGGCGAGCGGGACCTACGAGCAGTACTTC
- TRBJ2-7 TRBV15 - CAIRDRFSYEQYF TGTGCCATTCGTGACAGATTCTCCTACGAGCAGTACTTC
- TRBJ1-5 TRBV11-3 TRBD1 CASSLGGQANQPQHF TGTGCCAGCAGCTTAGGGGGACAGGCTAATCAGCCTCAGCATTTT
- TRBJ2-7 TRBV28 TRBD1 CASSTGDPYEQYF TGTGCCAGCAGCACAGGGGACCCCTACGAGCAGTACTTC
- TRBJ2-7 TRBV10-3 TRBD2 CAIRVREGYEQYF TGTGCCATCCGCGTGCGGGAGGGCTACGAGCAGTACTTC
- TRBJ2-7 TRBV6-5 - CASSMRTESYEQYF TGTGCCAGCAGTATGCGGACAGAGTCCTACGAGCAGTACTTC
- TRBJ2-7 TRBV27 - CASSPTSYYEQYF TGTGCCAGCAGTCCGACAAGTTACTACGAGCAGTACTTC
- TRBJ2-1 TRBV11-2 - CASSYRGLGSPNEQFF TGTGCCAGCAGCTACAGGGGACTAGGTTCTCCCAATGAGCAGTTCTTC
once TRBJ2-7 TRBV10-3 TRBD1 CAISSIPGQGYEQYF TGTGCCATCAGCTCAATTCCGGGACAGGGCTACGAGCAGTACTTC
once TRBJ2-7 TRBV6-5 - CASIPIVGGEQYF TGTGCCAGCATTCCCATCGTCGGAGGCGAGCAGTACTTC
few TRBJ1-6 TRBV28 TRBD1 CASSPGTGLSPLHF TGTGCCAGCAGTCCTGGGACAGGGTTATCACCCCTCCACTTT
- TRBJ1-4 TRBV3-1/TRBV3-2 - CASSRHGTPLNEKLFF TGTGCCAGCAGCCGTCACGGGACTCCACTTAATGAAAAACTGTTTTTT
- TRBJ2-2 TRBV29-1 TRBD2 CSAVGTSGRAQTTGELFF TGCAGCGCTGTTGGGACTAGCGGGAGGGCCCAGACCACCGGGGAGCTGTTTTTT
- TRBJ2-7 TRBV5-1 - CASSLGGEPYEQYF TGCGCCAGCAGCTTGGGGGGGGAACCCTACGAGCAGTACTTC
- TRBJ2-3 TRBV18 - CASSPPADTQYF TGTGCCAGCTCACCACCGGCCGATACGCAGTATTTT
- TRBJ2-5 TRBV6-5 TRBD1 CASSYPGQQETQYF TGTGCCAGCAGTTACCCGGGACAGCAAGAGACCCAGTACTTC
- TRBJ2-7 TRBV30 TRBD1 CAWTGTGDSYEQYF TGTGCCTGGACCGGGACAGGGGACTCCTACGAGCAGTACTTC
- TRBJ2-3 TRBV5-5 - CASSPIGLLTDTQYF TGTGCCAGCAGCCCAATCGGACTTCTCACAGATACGCAGTATTTT
- TRBJ1-4 TRBV29-1 - CSVVANEKLFF TGCAGCGTTGTAGCTAATGAAAAACTGTTTTTT
- TRBJ2-1 TRBV6-5 TRBD2 CASSSPTSGTNEQFF TGTGCCAGCAGTTCCCCGACTAGCGGGACCAATGAGCAGTTCTTC
- TRBJ2-2 TRBV4-2 TRBD2 CASSHRSGRANTGELFF TGTGCCAGCAGCCACCGTAGCGGGAGAGCGAACACCGGGGAGCTGTTTTTT
- TRBJ2-1 TRBV15 TRBD2 CATRIAGGDNEQFF TGTGCCACCAGGATAGCGGGAGGGGACAATGAGCAGTTCTTC
once TRBJ2-3 TRBV19 - CASTSRTITDTQYF TGTGCCAGTACATCCCGGACTATTACAGATACGCAGTATTTT
once TRBJ2-1 TRBV28 - CASRTRRRLFF TGTGCCAGCAGAACCCGTCGCAGGTTGTTCTTC
- TRBJ1-4 TRBV5-1 TRBD1 CASTVQGQGATNEKLFF TGCGCCAGCACCGTCCAGGGACAGGGGGCCACTAATGAAAAACTGTTTTTT
few TRBJ2-1 TRBV6-1 - CASSETGSSYNEQFF TGTGCCAGCAGTGAAACCGGGAGCTCCTACAATGAGCAGTTCTTC
- TRBJ1-5 TRBV19 - CASSQPTGQRIYSNQPQHF TGTGCCAGTAGCCAACCAACAGGACAGAGGATCTATAGCAATCAGCCCCAGCATTTT
- TRBJ1-1 TRBV28 - CASSRIAGLVYTEAFF TGTGCCAGCAGCCGCATCGCGGGGCTGGTTTACACTGAAGCTTTCTTT
- TRBJ2-3 TRBV7-8 TRBD2 CASSSAGGRTDTQYF TGTGCCAGCAGCTCCGCGGGAGGCCGCACAGATACGCAGTATTTT
- TRBJ1-1 TRBV7-2 - CASSLGSTGTEAFF TGTGCCAGCAGCTTAGGGTCCACAGGGACTGAAGCTTTCTTT
- TRBJ2-7 TRBV7-6 - CASSLGGGIYEQYF TGTGCCAGCAGCTTGGGAGGGGGTATCTACGAGCAGTACTTC
- TRBJ2-4 TRBV4-1 - CASSQPRGLAKNIQYF TGCGCCAGCAGCCAGCCTCGAGGGCTAGCCAAAAACATTCAGTACTTC
- TRBJ1-6 TRBV30 TRBD1 CAWTPGQGYSPLHF TGTGCCTGGACTCCGGGACAGGGGTACTCACCCCTCCACTTT
- TRBJ2-7 TRBV28 - CASSALGREQYF TGTGCCAGCAGTGCCCTAGGAAGGGAGCAGTACTTC